This T cell receptor (beta chain) was documented in a study of persistence of HIV-infected CD4 T cells. Study at large: Isolated cells were CMV- and HIV-1 Gag-responding CD4+ T cells.

The CDR3 length is 10 residues, termini included. Germline CDR1 reads SGHNT; CDR2 reads YYREEE (reference sequence). Cells were stimulated with CMV-infected fibroblast lysates at around 9.1 ug/mL. Memory cells lacking CD40L and CD69 with high CD45RO were sorted. Stimulated PBMCs had first been depleted of CD8+ T cells. The immunoSEQ assay was version 4, run in survey mode. Only in-frame clones appear in the TCRdb table, and some are missing; sequencing was by immunoSEQ multiplex PCR. The data hold tens of thousands of clones, with under 85% observed a single time. Regarding the study as a whole: Compared with CD3/CD28-stimulated cells, CMV- and Gag-responding cells showed lower TCRbeta richness.

Concerning this clone: Its antigen is undetermined. The final CDR3 position lacks the conserved phenylalanine or tryptophan, pointing to a likely read error. Because the CDR3's place on the DNA is in doubt, the DNA is left out and the CDR3 is given as listed by TCRdb.

The origin of this receptor is an adult man with HIV who was CMV-seropositive. The sequenced sample was CD4+ T cells sorted from PBMCs after roughly 18-hour stimulation, obtained from a patient who received antiretroviral therapy. The chain combines TRBV5-4 with TRBJ2-7; the D call in the table, TRBD1, was not verified against the DNA. The CDR3 sequence: CASSLTGPPI.